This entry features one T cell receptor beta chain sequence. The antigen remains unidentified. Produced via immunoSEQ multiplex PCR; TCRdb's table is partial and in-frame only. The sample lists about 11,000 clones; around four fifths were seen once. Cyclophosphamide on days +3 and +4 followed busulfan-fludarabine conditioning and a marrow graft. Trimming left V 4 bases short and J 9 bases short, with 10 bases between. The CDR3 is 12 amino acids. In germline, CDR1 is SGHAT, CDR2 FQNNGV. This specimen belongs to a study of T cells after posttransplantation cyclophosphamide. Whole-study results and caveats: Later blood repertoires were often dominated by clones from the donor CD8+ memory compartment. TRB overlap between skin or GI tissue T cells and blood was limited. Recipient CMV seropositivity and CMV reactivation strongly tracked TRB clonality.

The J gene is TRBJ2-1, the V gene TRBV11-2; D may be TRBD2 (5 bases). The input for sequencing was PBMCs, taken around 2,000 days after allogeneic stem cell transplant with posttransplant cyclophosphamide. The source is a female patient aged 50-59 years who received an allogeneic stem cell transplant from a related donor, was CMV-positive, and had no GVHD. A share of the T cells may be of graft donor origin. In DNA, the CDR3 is TGTGCCAGCAGCTCTATTGGAGGTGAGCAGTTCTTC. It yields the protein CASSSIGGEQFF.